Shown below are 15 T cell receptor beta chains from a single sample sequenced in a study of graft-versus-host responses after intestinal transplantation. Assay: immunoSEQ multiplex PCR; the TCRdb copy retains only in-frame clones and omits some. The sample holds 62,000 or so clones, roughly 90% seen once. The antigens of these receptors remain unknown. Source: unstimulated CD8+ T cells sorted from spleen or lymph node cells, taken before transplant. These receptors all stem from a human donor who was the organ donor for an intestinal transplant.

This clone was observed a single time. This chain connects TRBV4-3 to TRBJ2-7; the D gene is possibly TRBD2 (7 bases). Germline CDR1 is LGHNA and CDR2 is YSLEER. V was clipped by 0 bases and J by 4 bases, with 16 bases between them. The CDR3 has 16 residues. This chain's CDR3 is CASSQDFGGGGYEQYF. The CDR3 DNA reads TGCGCCAGCAGCCAAGATTTTGGGGGAGGGGGATACGAGCAGTACTTC.

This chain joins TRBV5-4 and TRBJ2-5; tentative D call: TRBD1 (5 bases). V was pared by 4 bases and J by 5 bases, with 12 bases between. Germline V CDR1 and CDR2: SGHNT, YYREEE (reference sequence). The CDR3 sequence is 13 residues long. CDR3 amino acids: CASSTTPGETQYF. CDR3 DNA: TGTGCCAGCAGCACTACTCCAGGGGAGACCCAGTACTTC.

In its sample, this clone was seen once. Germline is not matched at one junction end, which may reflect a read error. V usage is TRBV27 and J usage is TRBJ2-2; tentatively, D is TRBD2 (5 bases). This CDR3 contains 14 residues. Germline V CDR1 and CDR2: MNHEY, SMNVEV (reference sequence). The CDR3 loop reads CASSLSMGTGELLF. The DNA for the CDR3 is TGTGCCAGCAGTTTATCGATGGGCACCGGGGAGCTGCTTTTT.

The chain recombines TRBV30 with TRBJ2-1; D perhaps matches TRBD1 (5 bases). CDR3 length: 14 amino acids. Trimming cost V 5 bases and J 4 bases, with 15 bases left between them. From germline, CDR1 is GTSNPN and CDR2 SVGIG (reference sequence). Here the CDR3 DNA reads TGTGCCTGGGACAGTTTAGGGGCATACAATGAGCAGTTCTTC. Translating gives CAWDSLGAYNEQFF.

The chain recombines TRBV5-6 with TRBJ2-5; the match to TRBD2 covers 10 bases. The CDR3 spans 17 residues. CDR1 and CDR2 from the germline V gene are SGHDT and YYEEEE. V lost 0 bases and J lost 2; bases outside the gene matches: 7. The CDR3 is CASSLGLAGVGQETQYF. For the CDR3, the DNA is TGTGCCAGCAGCTTGGGGCTAGCGGGAGTAGGGCAAGAGACCCAGTACTTC.

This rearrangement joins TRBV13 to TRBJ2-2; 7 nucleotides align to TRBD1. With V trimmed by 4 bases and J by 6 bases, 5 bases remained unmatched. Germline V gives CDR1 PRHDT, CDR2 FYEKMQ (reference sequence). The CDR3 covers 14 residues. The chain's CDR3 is CASSSDRAAGELFF. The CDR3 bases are TGTGCCAGCAGCTCCGACAGGGCCGCCGGGGAGCTGTTTTTT.

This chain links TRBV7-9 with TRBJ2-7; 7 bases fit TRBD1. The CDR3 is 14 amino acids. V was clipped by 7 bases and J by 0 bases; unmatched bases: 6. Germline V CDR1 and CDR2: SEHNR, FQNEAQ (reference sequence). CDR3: CASTRGQSSYEQYF. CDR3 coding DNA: TGTGCCAGCACCCGGGGACAGAGCTCCTACGAGCAGTACTTC.

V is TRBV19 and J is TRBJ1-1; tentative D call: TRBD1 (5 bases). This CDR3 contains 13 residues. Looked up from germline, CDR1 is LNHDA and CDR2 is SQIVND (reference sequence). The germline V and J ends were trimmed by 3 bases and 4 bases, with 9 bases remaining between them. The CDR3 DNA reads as TGTGCCAGTAGTATGGGGGGTCTCACTGAAGCTTTCTTT. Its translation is CASSMGGLTEAFF.

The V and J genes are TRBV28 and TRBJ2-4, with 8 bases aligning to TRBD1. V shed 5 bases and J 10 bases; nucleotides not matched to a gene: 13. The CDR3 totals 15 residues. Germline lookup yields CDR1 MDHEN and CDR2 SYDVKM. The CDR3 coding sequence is TGTGCCAGCAGTACCCCGGACAGGGACGACGTTATTCAGTACTTC. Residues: CASSTPDRDDVIQYF.

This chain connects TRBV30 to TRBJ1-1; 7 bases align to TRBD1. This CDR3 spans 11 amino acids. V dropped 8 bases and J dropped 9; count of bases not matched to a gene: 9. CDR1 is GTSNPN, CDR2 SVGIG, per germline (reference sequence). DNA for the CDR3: TGTGCCCAATATTTACAGGGGAAAGCTTTCTTT. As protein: CAQYLQGKAFF. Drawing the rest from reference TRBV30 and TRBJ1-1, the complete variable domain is SQTIHQWPATLVQPVGSPLSLECTVEGTSNPNLYWYRQAAGRGLQLLFYSVGIGQISSEVPQNLSASRPQDRQFILSSKKLLLSDSGFYLCAQYLQGKAFFGQGTRLTVV.

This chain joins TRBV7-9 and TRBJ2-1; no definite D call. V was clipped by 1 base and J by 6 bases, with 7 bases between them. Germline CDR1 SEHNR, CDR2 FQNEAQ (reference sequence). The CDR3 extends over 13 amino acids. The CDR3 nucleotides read TGTGCCAGCAGCTTAGTAACAAGCAATGAGCAGTTCTTC. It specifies CASSLVTSNEQFF.

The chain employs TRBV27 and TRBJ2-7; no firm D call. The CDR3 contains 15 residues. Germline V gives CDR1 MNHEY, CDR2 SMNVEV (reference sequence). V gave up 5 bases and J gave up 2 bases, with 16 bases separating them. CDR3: CASSGSREYPYEQYF. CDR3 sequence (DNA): TGTGCCAGCAGTGGCTCTAGAGAATACCCCTACGAGCAGTACTTC.

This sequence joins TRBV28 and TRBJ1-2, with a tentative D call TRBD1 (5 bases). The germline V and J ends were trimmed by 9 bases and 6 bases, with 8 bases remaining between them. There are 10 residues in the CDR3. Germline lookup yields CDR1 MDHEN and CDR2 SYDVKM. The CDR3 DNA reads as TGTGCCAGTTGGGGGGATGGCTACACCTTC. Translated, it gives CASWGDGYTF.

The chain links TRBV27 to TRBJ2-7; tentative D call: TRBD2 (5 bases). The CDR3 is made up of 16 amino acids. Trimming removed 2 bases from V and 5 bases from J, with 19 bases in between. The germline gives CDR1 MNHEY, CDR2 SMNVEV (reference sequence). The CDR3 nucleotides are TGTGCCAGCAGTTTAAATAGTGGGGAGTTTGTCCACGAGCAGTACTTC. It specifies CASSLNSGEFVHEQYF.

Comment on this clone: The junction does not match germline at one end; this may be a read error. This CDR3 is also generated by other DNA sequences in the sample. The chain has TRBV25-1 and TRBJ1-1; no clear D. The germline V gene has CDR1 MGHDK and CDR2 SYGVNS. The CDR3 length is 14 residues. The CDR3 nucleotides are TGTGCCAGCAGTGAATGGCCGGGGAACACTGAAGCTTTTTTT. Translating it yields CASSEWPGNTEAFF.